This T cell receptor (beta chain) was sequenced for a study of blood T cell repertoires in COVID-19. Background on the study: Donors in the United States, Italy and Spain gave samples during acute or convalescent COVID-19. PBMCs, B-cell-depleted T cells, or T cells provided the cDNA or gDNA that made up the material.

V was clipped by 2 bases and J by 14 bases; unmatched bases: 5. Germline V gene sequence: CDR1 SGHKS, CDR2 YYEKEE (reference sequence). The CDR3 contains 12 residues. Per the original methods: By means of reference gene primer amplification, nucleated cell counts were estimated. Using immunoSEQ multiplex PCR, the repertoire was profiled, and TCRdb retains in-frame clones only, with some absent. The V and J calls and clone size come from that table; D and trimming were worked out from the DNA. The top ten clones hold about 3% of a sample with some 280,000 clones, approximately 90% of them seen once. The sequencing sample was made of peripheral blood. This rearrangement joins TRBV5-5 to TRBJ2-3, with 10 bases aligning to TRBD1. This TCR was sampled from a woman aged 30 to 39 with active or convalescent COVID-19. The CDR3 bases are TGTGCCAGCAGCTTTCCGGGACAGGGGCTGTATTTT. Its translation is CASSFPGQGLYF.